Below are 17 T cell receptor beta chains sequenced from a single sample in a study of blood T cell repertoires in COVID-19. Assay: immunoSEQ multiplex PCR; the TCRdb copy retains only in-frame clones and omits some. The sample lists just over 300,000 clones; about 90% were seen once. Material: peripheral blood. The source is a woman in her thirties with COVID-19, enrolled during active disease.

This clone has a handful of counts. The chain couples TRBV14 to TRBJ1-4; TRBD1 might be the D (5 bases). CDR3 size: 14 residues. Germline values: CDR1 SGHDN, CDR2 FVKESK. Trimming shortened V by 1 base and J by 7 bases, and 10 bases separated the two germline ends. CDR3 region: CASSQAGKGEKLFF. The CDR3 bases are TGTGCCAGCAGCCAAGCAGGGAAGGGTGAAAAACTGTTTTTT.

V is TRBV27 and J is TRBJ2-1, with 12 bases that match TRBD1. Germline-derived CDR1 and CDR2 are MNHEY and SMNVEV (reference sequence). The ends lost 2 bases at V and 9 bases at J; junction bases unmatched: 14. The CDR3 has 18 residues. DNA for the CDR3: TGTGCCAGCAGTTTAACACGGAGGACCGGGACAGGGGGCGGTGAGCAGTTCTTC. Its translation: CASSLTRRTGTGGGEQFF.

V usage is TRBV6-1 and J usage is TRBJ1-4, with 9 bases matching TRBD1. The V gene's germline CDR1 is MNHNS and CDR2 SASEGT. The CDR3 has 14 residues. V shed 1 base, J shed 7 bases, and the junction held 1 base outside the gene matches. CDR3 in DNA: TGTGCCAGCAGTGAAGGGACAGGGGTTGAAAAACTGTTTTTT. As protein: CASSEGTGVEKLFF.

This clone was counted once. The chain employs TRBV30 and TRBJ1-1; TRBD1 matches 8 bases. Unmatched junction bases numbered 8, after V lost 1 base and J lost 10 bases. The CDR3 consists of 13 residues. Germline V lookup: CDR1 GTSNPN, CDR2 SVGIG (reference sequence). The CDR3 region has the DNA TGTGCCTGGAGTGACCAGGGGGCTTTAGGAGCTTTCTTT. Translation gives CAWSDQGALGAFF.

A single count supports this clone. The chain's CDR3 is CASSHGSSFTEAFF. CDR3 sequence (DNA): TGTGCCAGCAGCCATGGTAGCAGTTTCACTGAAGCTTTCTTT. The rearrangement joins TRBV14 to TRBJ1-1; D is uncertain. Deletions cut 3 bases from V and 4 bases from J, with 12 bases between. This CDR3 contains 14 residues. Germline V gene lookup returns CDR1 SGHDN and CDR2 FVKESK.

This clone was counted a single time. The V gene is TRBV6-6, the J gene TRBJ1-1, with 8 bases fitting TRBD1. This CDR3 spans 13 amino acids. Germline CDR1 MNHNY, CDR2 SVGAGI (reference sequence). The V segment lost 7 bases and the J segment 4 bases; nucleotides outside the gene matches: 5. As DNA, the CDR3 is TGTGCCAGCACCGTAGACAGGGGCACTGAAGCTTTCTTT. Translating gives CASTVDRGTEAFF.

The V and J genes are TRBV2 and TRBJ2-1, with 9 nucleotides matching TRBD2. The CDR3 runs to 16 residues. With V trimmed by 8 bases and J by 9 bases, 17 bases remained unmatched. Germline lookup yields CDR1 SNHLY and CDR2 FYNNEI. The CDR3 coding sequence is TGTGCCAGCGGACGACCGGGACTAGCTGGTCGGAGTGAGCAGTTCTTC. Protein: CASGRPGLAGRSEQFF.

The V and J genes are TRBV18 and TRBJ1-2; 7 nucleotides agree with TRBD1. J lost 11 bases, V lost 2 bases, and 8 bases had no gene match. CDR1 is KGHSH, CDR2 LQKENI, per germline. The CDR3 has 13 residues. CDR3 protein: CASSPNPGGGYTF. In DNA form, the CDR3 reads TGTGCCAGCTCACCAAATCCAGGGGGAGGATACACCTTC.

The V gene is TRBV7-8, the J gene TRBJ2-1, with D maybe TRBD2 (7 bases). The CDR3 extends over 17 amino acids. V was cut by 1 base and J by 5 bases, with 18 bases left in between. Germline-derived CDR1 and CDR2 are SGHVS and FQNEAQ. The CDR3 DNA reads TGTGCCAGCAGCTTAGAGGGGGGGCTAAATCTTCACAATGAGCAGTTCTTC. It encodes CASSLEGGLNLHNEQFF.

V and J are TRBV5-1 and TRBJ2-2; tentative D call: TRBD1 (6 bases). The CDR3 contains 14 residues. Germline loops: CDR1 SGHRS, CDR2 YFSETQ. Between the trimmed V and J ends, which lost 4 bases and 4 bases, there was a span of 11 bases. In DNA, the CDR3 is TGCGCCAGCAGCCCGCAGGGGACCACCGGGGAGCTGTTTTTT. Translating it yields CASSPQGTTGELFF.

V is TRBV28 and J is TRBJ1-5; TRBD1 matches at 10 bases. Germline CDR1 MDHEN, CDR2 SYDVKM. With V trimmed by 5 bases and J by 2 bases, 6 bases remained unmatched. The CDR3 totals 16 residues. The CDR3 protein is CASSNRTGGGNQPQHF. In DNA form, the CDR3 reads TGTGCCAGCAGTAATCGGACAGGGGGAGGCAATCAGCCCCAGCATTTT.

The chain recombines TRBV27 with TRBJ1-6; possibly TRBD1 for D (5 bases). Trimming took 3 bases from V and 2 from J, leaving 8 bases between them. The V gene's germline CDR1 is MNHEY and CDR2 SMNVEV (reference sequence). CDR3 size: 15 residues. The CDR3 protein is CASSFGRAYNSPLHF. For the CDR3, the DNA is TGTGCCAGCAGTTTTGGCAGGGCCTATAATTCACCCCTCCACTTT.

The CDR3 protein is CASSSQGTTGWKRYTF. For the CDR3, the DNA is TGTGCCAGCAGTTCACAGGGAACGACGGGGTGGAAGCGCTACACCTTC. The chain couples TRBV6-5 to TRBJ1-2; the D gene is possibly TRBD1 (6 bases). Trimming took 4 bases from V and 9 from J, leaving 24 bases between them. CDR3 length: 16 residues. Germline assignment: CDR1 MNHEY and CDR2 SVGAGI.

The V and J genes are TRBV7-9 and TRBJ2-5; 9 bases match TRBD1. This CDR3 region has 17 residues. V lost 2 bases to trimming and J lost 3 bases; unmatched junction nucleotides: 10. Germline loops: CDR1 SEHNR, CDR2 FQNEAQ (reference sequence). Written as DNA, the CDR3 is TGTGCCAGCAGCTTAAGGTTGTCCGGGACAGGGAAAGAGACCCAGTACTTC. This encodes CASSLRLSGTGKETQYF.

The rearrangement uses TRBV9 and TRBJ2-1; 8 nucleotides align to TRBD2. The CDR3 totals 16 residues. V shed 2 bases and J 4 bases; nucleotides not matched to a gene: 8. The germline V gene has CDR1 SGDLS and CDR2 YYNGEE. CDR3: CASSVGRGAMYNEQFF. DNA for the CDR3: TGTGCCAGCAGCGTCGGGCGGGGGGCCATGTACAATGAGCAGTTCTTC. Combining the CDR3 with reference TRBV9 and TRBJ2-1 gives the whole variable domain DSGVTQTPKHLITATGQRVTLRCSPRSGDLSVYWYQQSLDQGLQFLIQYYNGEERAKGNILERFSAQQFPDLHSELNLSSLELGDSALYFCASSVGRGAMYNEQFFGPGTRLTVL.

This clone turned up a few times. The CDR3 coding sequence is TGTGCCAGCAGTGAAAGGAGGGACTATGGCTACACCTTC. It encodes CASSERRDYGYTF. This sequence joins TRBV6-1 and TRBJ1-2; D is undetermined. Looked up from germline, CDR1 is MNHNS and CDR2 is SASEGT. The V gene lost 2 bases and the J gene lost 3 bases, with 7 bases spanning the gap. The CDR3 is made up of 13 amino acids.

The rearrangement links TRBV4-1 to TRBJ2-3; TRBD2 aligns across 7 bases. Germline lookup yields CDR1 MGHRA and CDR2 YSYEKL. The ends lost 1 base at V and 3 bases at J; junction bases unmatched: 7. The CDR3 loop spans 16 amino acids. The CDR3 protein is CASSQGQRGRTDTQYF. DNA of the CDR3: TGCGCCAGCAGCCAAGGCCAGCGGGGAAGAACAGATACGCAGTATTTT.